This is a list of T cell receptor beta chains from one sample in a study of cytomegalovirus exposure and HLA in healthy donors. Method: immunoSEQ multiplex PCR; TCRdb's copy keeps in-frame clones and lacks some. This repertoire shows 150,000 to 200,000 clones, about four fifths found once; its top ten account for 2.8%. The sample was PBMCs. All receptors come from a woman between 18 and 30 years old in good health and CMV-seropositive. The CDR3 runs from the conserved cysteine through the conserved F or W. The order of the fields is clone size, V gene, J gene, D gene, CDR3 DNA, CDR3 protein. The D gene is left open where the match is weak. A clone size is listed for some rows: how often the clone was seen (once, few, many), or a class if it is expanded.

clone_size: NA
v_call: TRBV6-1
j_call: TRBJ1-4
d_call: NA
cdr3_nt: TGTGCCAGCAGTGTTAACAGAGCTAATGAAAAACTGTTTTTT
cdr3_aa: CASSVNRANEKLFF

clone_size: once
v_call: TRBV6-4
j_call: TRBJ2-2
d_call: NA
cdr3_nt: TGTGCCAGCAGTGACTTCGCCCTCAGAGTGGGGCAAAACACCGGGGAGCTGTTTTTT
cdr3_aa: CASSDFALRVGQNTGELFF

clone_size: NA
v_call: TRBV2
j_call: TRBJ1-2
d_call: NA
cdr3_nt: TGTGCCAGCAGCGAGGACGGACTGGGGGCCTATGGCTACACCTTC
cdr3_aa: CASSEDGLGAYGYTF

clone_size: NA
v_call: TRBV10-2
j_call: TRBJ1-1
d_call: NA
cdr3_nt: TGCGCCAGCAGTGATGGCGGGGCGAACACTGAAGCTTTCTTT
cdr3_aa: CASSDGGANTEAFF

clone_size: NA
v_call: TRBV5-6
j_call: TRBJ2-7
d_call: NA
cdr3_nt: TGTGCCAGCAGCTCCTCGGGGGTGACCTACGAGCAGTACTTC
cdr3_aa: CASSSSGVTYEQYF

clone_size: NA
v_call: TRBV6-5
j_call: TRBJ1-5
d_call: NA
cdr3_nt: TGTGCCAGCAGTTACTTCGGTTTTAGCAATCAGCCCCAGCATTTT
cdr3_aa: CASSYFGFSNQPQHF

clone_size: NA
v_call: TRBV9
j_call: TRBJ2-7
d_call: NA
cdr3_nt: TGTGCCAGCAGCGCGCGACAGTATCCCTACGAGCAGTACTTC
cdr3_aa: CASSARQYPYEQYF

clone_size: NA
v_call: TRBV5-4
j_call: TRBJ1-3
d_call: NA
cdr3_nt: TGTGCCAGCAGCTTGCAGGGGACGGGAAACACCATATATTTT
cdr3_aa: CASSLQGTGNTIYF

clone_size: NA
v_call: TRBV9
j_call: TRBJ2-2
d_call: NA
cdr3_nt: TGTGCCAGCAGCCCCAGTACCGGGGAGCTGTTTTTT
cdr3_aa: CASSPSTGELFF

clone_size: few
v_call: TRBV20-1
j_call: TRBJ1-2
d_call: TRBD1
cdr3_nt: TGCAGTGCCTACAGGGGAAATGGCTACACCTTC
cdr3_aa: CSAYRGNGYTF

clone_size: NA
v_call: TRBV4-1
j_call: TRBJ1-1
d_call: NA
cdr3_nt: TGCGCCAGCAGTCCTTTAATGAACACTGAAGCTTTCTTT
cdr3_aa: CASSPLMNTEAFF

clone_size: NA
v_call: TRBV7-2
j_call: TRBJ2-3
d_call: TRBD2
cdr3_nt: TGTGCCAGCAGCTATAGTCTAGCGGGGGCTAGCACAGATACGCAGTATTTT
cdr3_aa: CASSYSLAGASTDTQYF

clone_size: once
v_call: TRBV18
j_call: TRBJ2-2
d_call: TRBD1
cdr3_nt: TGTGCCAGCTCACCATTCTCTGGACAGGGTTTTACCGGGGAGCTGTTTTTT
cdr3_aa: CASSPFSGQGFTGELFF

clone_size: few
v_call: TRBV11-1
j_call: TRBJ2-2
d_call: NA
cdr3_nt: TGTGCCAGCAGCCGTAAGGGGAATTCGGGGGAGCTGTTTTTT
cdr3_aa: CASSRKGNSGELFF

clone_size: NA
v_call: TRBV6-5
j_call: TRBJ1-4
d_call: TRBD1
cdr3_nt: TGTGCCAGCGGGACAGGGGGGAATGAAAAACTGTTTTTT
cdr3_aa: CASGTGGNEKLFF

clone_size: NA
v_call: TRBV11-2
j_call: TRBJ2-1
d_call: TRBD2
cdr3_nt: TGTGCCAGCAGCTTAGCCCTACCCCGGGGGGGGAATGAGCAGTTCTTC
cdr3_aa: CASSLALPRGGNEQFF

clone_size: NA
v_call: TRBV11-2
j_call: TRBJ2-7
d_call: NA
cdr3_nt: TGTGCCAGCAGCTTAGTGGAAGGGGTTACGGTTTACGAGCAGTACTTC
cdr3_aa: CASSLVEGVTVYEQYF

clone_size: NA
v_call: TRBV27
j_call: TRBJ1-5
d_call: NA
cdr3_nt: TGTGCCAGCGGTGATTCTGCGGGCCCCAATAGCAATCAGCCCCAGCATTTT
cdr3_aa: CASGDSAGPNSNQPQHF

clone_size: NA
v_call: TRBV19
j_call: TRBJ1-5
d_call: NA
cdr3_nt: TGTGCCAGTAGTATACCAGTCCAGCCCCAGCATTTT
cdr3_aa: CASSIPVQPQHF

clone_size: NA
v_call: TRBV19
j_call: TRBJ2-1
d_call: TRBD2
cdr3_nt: TGTGCCAGTAGTTTGCCTAGCGGGAGCTCCTACAATGAGCAGTTCTTC
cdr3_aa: CASSLPSGSSYNEQFF

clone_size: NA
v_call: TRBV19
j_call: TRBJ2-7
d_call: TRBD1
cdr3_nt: TGTGCCAGTAGTGGACAGGAGTCCCTACGAATCTACGAGCAGTACTTC
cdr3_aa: CASSGQESLRIYEQYF

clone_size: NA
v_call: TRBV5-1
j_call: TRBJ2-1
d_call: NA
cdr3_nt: TGCGCCAGCAGCTTCGACAGGTTATACAATGAGCAGTTCTTC
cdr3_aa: CASSFDRLYNEQFF

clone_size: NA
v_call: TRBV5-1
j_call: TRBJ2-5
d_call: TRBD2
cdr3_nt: TGCGCCAGCAGCAATAGCGGGGGGGCCCTAGAGACCCAGTACTTC
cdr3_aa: CASSNSGGALETQYF

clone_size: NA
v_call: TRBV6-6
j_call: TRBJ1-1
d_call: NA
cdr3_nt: TGTGCCAGCAGTTCACCGAGGAACACTGAAGCTTTCTTT
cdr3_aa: CASSSPRNTEAFF

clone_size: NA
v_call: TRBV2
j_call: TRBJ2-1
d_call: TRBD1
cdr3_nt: TGTGCCAGCAGGGGACAGGGGAGCTCCTACAATGAGCAGTTCTTC
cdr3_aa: CASRGQGSSYNEQFF

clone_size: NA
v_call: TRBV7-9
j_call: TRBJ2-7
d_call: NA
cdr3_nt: TGTGCCAGCAGCCGGTCTGTGGACGAGCAGTACTTC
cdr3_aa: CASSRSVDEQYF

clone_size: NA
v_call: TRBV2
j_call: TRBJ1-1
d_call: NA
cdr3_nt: TGTGCCAGCAGTGAAGCTCCAAAGAACACTGAAGCTTTCTTT
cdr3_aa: CASSEAPKNTEAFF

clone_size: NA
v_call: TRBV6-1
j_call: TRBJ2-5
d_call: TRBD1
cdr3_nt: TGTGCCAGCAGTGAAAAGGACAGGGGGGGACGAGAGACCCAGTACTTC
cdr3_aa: CASSEKDRGGRETQYF

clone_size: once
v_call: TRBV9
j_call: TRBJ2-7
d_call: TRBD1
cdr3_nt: TGTGCCAGCAGCCCTGGACAGGGATGGTCCTACGAGCAGTACTTC
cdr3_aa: CASSPGQGWSYEQYF

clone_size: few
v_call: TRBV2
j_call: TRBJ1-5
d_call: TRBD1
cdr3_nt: TGTGCCAGCAGAACCGGGACAGGGGTGAATCAGCCCCAGCATTTT
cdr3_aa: CASRTGTGVNQPQHF

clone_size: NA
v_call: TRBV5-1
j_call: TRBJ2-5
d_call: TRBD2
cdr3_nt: TGCGCCAGCAGCTTGGAAACTAGCGGAGGAGAGACCCAGTACTTC
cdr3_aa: CASSLETSGGETQYF

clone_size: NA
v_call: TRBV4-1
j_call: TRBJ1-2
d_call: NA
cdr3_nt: TGCGCCAGCAGCCAAGTGCGGGATCTGATTGGCTACACCTTC
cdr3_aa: CASSQVRDLIGYTF

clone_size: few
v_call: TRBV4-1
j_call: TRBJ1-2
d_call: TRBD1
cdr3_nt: TGCGCCAGCAGCCAGACCGATATTACAGGGGCGGACTATGGCTACACCTTC
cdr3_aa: CASSQTDITGADYGYTF

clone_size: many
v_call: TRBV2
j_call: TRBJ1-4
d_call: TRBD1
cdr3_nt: TGTGCCAGCAGTGAAGGGACAGGGAATGAAAAACTGTTTTTT
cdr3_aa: CASSEGTGNEKLFF

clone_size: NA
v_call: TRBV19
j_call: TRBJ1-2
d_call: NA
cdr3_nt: TGTGCCAGTACTACGACAGACTATGGCTACACCTTC
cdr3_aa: CASTTTDYGYTF

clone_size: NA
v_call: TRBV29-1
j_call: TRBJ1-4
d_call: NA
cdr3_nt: TGCAGCGTTGAAGCGGGGGATGAAAAACTGTTTTTT
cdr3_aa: CSVEAGDEKLFF

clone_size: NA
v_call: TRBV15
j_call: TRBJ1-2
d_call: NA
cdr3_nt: TGTGCCACCAGCTCGACTGGCGATGATGGCTACACCTTC
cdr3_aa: CATSSTGDDGYTF

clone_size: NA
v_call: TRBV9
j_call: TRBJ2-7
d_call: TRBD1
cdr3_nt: TGTGCCAGCAGCGTGGGGACAGAGGCCTACGAGCAGTACTTC
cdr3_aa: CASSVGTEAYEQYF